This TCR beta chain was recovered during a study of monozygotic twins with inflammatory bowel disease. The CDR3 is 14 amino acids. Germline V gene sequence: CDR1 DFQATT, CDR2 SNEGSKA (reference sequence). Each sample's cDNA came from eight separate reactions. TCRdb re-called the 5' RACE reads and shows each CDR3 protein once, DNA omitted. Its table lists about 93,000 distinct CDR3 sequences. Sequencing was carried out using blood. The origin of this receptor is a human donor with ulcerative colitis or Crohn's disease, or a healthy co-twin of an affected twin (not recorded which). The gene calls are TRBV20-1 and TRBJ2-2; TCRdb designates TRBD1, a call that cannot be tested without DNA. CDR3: CSTRAGVNTGELFF.